This passage covers 15 T cell receptor beta chains from one sample sequenced in a study of CD8 T cell repertoires and HIV-1 epitope variants (dated by TCRdb to about 2020). Antigen specificity for these receptors is unknown. Receptor amplification or capture employed the immunoSEQ multiplex PCR assay. TCRdb holds this immuneACCESS table with in-frame rearrangements only. Some clones are missing; in checked studies, unresolved V genes explain under half, and the rest has no known cause. The sample table records over 5,500 clones; around 64% of these occur just once. In total, the top ten clones hold roughly 41% of the sample. What was sequenced was cultured CD8+ T cells derived from PBMCs. The source is a male donor with HIV.

A single count supports this clone. This chain links TRBV4-1 with TRBJ1-6, with D tentatively TRBD1 (6 bases). V was clipped by 3 bases and J by 8 bases, with 14 bases between them. Germline CDR1 is MGHRA and CDR2 is YSYEKL. CDR3 size: 15 residues. The CDR3 sequence is CASSQQTGEDSPLHF. In nucleotides, the CDR3 is TGCGCCAGCAGCCAGCAGACAGGAGAAGATTCACCCCTCCACTTT.

This clone was counted between two and nine times. V is TRBV2 and J is TRBJ2-1; the match to TRBD2 covers 10 bases. CDR1 and CDR2 (germline): SNHLY, FYNNEI. The V and J ends lost 6 bases and 7 bases, in that order; junction bases with no gene match: 12. The CDR3 spans 16 residues. The CDR3 region has the DNA TGTGCCAGCAGCATCAGCGGGAGGGACATGTTGAATGAGCAGTTCTTC. It is translated as CASSISGRDMLNEQFF.

The CDR3 loop is CASSYGGGGGYTF. The CDR3 nucleotides read TGTGCCAGCAGTTACGGGGGGGGCGGAGGCTACACCTTC. V usage is TRBV6-5 and J usage is TRBJ1-2; weak D call: TRBD1 (6 bases). The CDR3 extends over 13 amino acids. Germline values: CDR1 MNHEY, CDR2 SVGAGI. V shed 2 bases and J shed 8 bases, with 12 bases lying between them.

This clone was seen more than once but under ten times. The genes are TRBV6-5 and TRBJ2-2, with TRBD2 matching over 7 bases. The CDR3 extends over 15 amino acids. Germline trimming cut 5 bases from V and 7 bases from J; bases unmatched to any gene: 10. CDR1 is MNHEY and CDR2 is SVGAGI in the germline V gene. The CDR3: CASSNPGGSLGELFF. The CDR3 DNA reads as TGTGCCAGCAGTAATCCGGGAGGAAGTCTCGGGGAGCTGTTTTTT.

The rearrangement links TRBV4-1 to TRBJ2-1; 9 bases line up with TRBD1. The CDR3 loop spans 16 amino acids. The V gene's germline CDR1 is MGHRA and CDR2 YSYEKL. V was clipped by 0 bases and J by 4 bases; unmatched bases: 4. CDR3 coding DNA: TGCGCCAGCAGCCAAGATGACAGGGGGGGGTACAATGAGCAGTTCTTC. Protein product: CASSQDDRGGYNEQFF.

The chain carries TRBV4-1 and TRBJ2-1; D unresolved. The V end lost 6 bases, the J end lost 5 bases, and 14 bases lay between the germline ends. Germline-derived CDR1 and CDR2 are MGHRA and YSYEKL. CDR3 length: 14 amino acids. The CDR3: CASSTSPANNEQFF. CDR3 DNA sequence: TGCGCCAGCAGTACAAGCCCGGCGAACAATGAGCAGTTCTTC.

CDR3 sequence: CASSLSDQNEQFF. DNA of the CDR3: TGTGCCAGCAGTTTATCGGACCAGAATGAGCAGTTCTTC. The V gene is TRBV27, the J gene TRBJ2-1; D remains ambiguous. Trimming removed 0 bases at V and 7 bases at J, with 7 bases between. The CDR3 consists of 13 residues. Germline values: CDR1 MNHEY, CDR2 SMNVEV (reference sequence).

This sequence joins TRBV27 and TRBJ1-5; maybe TRBD1 (6 bases). Trimming took off 3 bases at V and 4 bases at J, with 10 bases between the two ends. The germline V gene has CDR1 MNHEY and CDR2 SMNVEV (reference sequence). The CDR3 length is 14 residues. CDR3 nucleotides: TGTGCCAGCAGTTTGAGGGGGGAGAATCAGCCCCAGCATTTT. Translated, it gives CASSLRGENQPQHF.

This chain joins TRBV6-1 and TRBJ2-7, with TRBD2 matching 14 bases. V lost 9 bases and J lost 2; bases outside the gene matches: 3. The CDR3 consists of 14 residues. The germline CDR1 and CDR2 sequences are MNHNS and SASEGT. CDR3 sequence (DNA): TGTGCCAGTGAGACTAGCGGGGGGGCCTACGAGCAGTACTTC. This translates into CASETSGGAYEQYF.

The chain has TRBV9 and TRBJ2-7; possible D gene TRBD1, 5 bases. The CDR3 sequence is 13 residues long. V dropped 3 bases and J dropped 0 bases, with 7 bases sitting between them. Germline CDR1 is SGDLS and CDR2 is YYNGEE. In DNA, the CDR3 is TGTGCCAGCAGCGAAGACAGCTCCTACGAGCAGTACTTC. It is translated as CASSEDSSYEQYF.

In its sample, this clone is medium-sized. The gene calls are TRBV23-1 and TRBJ1-2; D is unresolved. TRBV23-1 is designated an ORF whose function remains uncertain. There are 14 residues in the CDR3. V was cut by 1 base and J by 1 base, with 7 bases left in between. The CDR3 spells CASSQWRLNYGYTF. CDR3 DNA sequence: TGCGCCAGCAGTCAATGGAGGCTTAACTATGGCTACACCTTC.

V gene TRBV7-9 combines with J gene TRBJ2-3; D unresolved. V was shortened by 11 bases and J by 0 bases, with 6 bases between the two germline ends. Germline V gives CDR1 SEHNR, CDR2 FQNEAQ (reference sequence). The CDR3 is 11 residues long. CDR3 loop: CAASSTDTQYF. The CDR3 DNA sequence: TGTGCCGCGTCAAGCACAGATACGCAGTATTTT.

Only a few counts were recorded for this clone. This chain links TRBV4-3 with TRBJ1-2, with D tentatively TRBD1 (5 bases). Germline assignment: CDR1 LGHNA and CDR2 YSLEER. The V gene lost 1 base and the J gene lost 4 bases, with 13 bases spanning the gap. This CDR3 comprises 15 residues. The CDR3 DNA is TGCGCCAGCAGCCAAGGTCTCGGGACTTCCTATGGCTACACCTTC. Encoded protein: CASSQGLGTSYGYTF.

This clone was observed a few times. V is TRBV19 and J is TRBJ2-7; 7 nucleotides agree with TRBD1. With 4 bases clipped from V and 2 bases from J, the junction kept 2 bases outside the gene matches. In germline, CDR1 is LNHDA, CDR2 SQIVND (reference sequence). This CDR3 is built from 13 residues. DNA for the CDR3: TGTGCCAGTAGTACCCAGGGGGCCTACGAGCAGTACTTC. Translating it yields CASSTQGAYEQYF.

V usage is TRBV19 and J usage is TRBJ2-7, with 7 nucleotides matching TRBD1. Trimming cost V 5 bases and J 0 bases; bases outside gene matches: 10. CDR1 LNHDA and CDR2 SQIVND come from the germline V gene (reference sequence). This CDR3 comprises 16 residues. Here the CDR3 reads CASSLVRDSDSYEQYF. CDR3 DNA: TGTGCCAGTAGTTTAGTCCGGGACAGCGACTCCTACGAGCAGTACTTC.